This TCR beta chain originates from a study of human T cells and chemical hapten exposure. Turning to the study itself: An approximately 2 cm by approximately 2 cm inner upper arm patch received 2% DPC for sensitization. The study lasted roughly 26 weeks, and patients were dosed weekly with diphenylcyclopropenone on the scalp throughout.

Study-wide results and caveats: Expanded TCR counts at PT1 went up together with patch test score, a positive correlation.

This clonotype has a handful of counts. The target antigen is unknown. Using its own MiXCR run on the RACE reads, TCRdb lists one record per CDR3 protein. The sample shows fewer than 100,000 distinct CDR3 sequences, roughly an eighth of them seen only once. Time point: patch test 1, 2 weeks after DPC sensitization. Treatment specified: therapeutic diphenylcyclopropenone sensitization with weekly scalp DPC. Germline CDR1 SEHNR, CDR2 FQNEAQ (reference sequence). The CDR3 spans 13 residues. The V and J ends lost 5 bases and 2 bases respectively, with 7 bases between them. The sequence derives from a woman between 40 and 50 years old with alopecia areata. Some clones in this sample may be carry-over from other donors' samples. This rearrangement joins TRBV7-9 to TRBJ2-1; no firm D call. The material was whole blood, obtained in connection with sensitization to the hapten diphenylcyclopropenone (DPC). CDR3 coding DNA: TGTGCCAGCAGCCCACCCCCCTACAATGAGCAGTTCTTC. This codes for CASSPPPYNEQFF.